These 30 T cell receptor beta chains were all obtained from the same sample, sequenced in a study of a mutant IDH1 vaccine in newly diagnosed glioma. The antigens for these receptors are not known. Only in-frame clones appear in the TCRdb table, and some are missing; sequencing was by immunoSEQ multiplex PCR. Among tens of thousands of clones listed, roughly 80% were seen once. Regarding time point: week 23, last vaccination. It was 300 ug of mutant IDH1 20-mer peptide that made up each vaccine dose, given with topical imiquimod. Specimen: PBMCs, collected from a glioma patient whose treatment included an IDH1 peptide vaccine. These receptors were collected from a man aged 40-49 years with glioma.

This clone was seen once. The chain uses TRBV30 and TRBJ1-6; D unclear. Germline CDR1 reads GTSNPN; CDR2 reads SVGIG (reference sequence). The CDR3 consists of 13 residues. The ends were cut back, 3 bases at V and 4 bases at J, with 7 bases in the middle. The CDR3 is CAWSGLYNSPLHF. In nucleotides, the CDR3 is TGTGCCTGGAGCGGACTGTATAATTCACCCCTCCACTTT.

The chain employs TRBV7-2 and TRBJ2-7; D unresolved. Looked up from germline, CDR1 is SGHTA and CDR2 is FQGNSA. V was trimmed by 5 bases and J by 2 bases, leaving 10 bases between them. This CDR3 is 13 amino acids long. CDR3 sequence: CASSAARTYEQYF. CDR3 in DNA: TGTGCCAGCAGCGCCGCCAGGACCTACGAGCAGTACTTC.

The chain carries TRBV28 and TRBJ2-7; TRBD2 aligns across 8 bases. Germline V CDR1 and CDR2: MDHEN, SYDVKM. V was pared by 10 bases and J by 2 bases, with 10 bases of the junction left unmatched. This CDR3 has 14 residues. For the CDR3, the DNA is TGTGCCACCAGCTTTAGCGGGAAAACCTACGAGCAGTACTTC. It yields the protein CATSFSGKTYEQYF.

The chain employs TRBV5-1 and TRBJ2-7; D gene uncertain. Germline V gene sequence: CDR1 SGHRS, CDR2 YFSETQ. V dropped 2 bases and J dropped 0 bases, with 12 bases sitting between them. This CDR3 has 15 residues. CDR3 sequence: CASSLPSLSSYEQYF. In DNA, the CDR3 is TGCGCCAGCAGCTTACCCAGCCTGAGCTCCTACGAGCAGTACTTC.

In its sample, this clone was seen a few times. The J gene is TRBJ1-4, the V gene TRBV28; D may be TRBD1 (6 bases). Trimming took 3 bases from V and 0 from J, leaving 11 bases between them. This CDR3 comprises 16 residues. The germline V gene encodes CDR1 MDHEN and CDR2 SYDVKM. CDR3 sequence reads: CASSFWDIATNEKLFF. CDR3 nucleotides: TGTGCCAGCAGTTTTTGGGACATCGCAACTAATGAAAAACTGTTTTTT. The full variable domain, its missing parts supplied by reference TRBV28 and TRBJ1-4, is DVKVTQSSRYLVKRTGEKVFLECVQDMDHENMFWYRQDPGLGLRLIYFSYDVKMKEKGDIPEGYSVSREKKERFSLILESASTNQTSMYLCASSFWDIATNEKLFFGSGTQLSVL.

The V gene is TRBV7-2, the J gene TRBJ2-1, with D tentatively TRBD1 (5 bases). V shed 3 bases and J shed 5 bases, with 14 bases lying between them. CDR1 and CDR2 from the germline V gene are SGHTA and FQGNSA. The CDR3 runs 15 residues. DNA for the CDR3: TGTGCCAGCAGCTTGTTCCAAAGGGGTAACAATGAGCAGTTCTTC. Encoded protein: CASSLFQRGNNEQFF.

V usage is TRBV6-6 and J usage is TRBJ2-7, with TRBD1 matching 10 bases. Germline lookup yields CDR1 MNHNY and CDR2 SVGAGI (reference sequence). CDR3 length: 15 residues. The trim removed 2 bases at V and 0 bases at J, leaving 1 base unmatched. The CDR3 DNA follows: TGTGCCAGCAGTTACGGGACAGGGGACTCCTACGAGCAGTACTTC. This codes for CASSYGTGDSYEQYF.

The chain links TRBV5-1 to TRBJ2-1, with 14 nucleotides matching TRBD2. V was clipped by 2 bases and J by 8 bases; unmatched bases: 15. The CDR3 has 19 amino acids. CDR1 and CDR2 from the germline V gene are SGHRS and YFSETQ. The CDR3 loop is CASSFFASVTSGRVDEQFF. The CDR3 coding sequence is TGCGCCAGCAGCTTCTTCGCCTCTGTGACTAGCGGGAGGGTAGATGAGCAGTTCTTC. Supplemented by reference TRBV5-1 and TRBJ2-1, the full variable domain reads KAGVTQTPRYLIKTRGQQVTLSCSPISGHRSVSWYQQTPGQGLQFLFEYFSETQRNKGNFPGRFSGRQFSNSRSEMNVSTLELGDSALYLCASSFFASVTSGRVDEQFFGPGTRLTVL.

About this clone: At one end, the junction sequence differs from germline, possibly due to a read error. The V gene is TRBV7-7, the J gene TRBJ2-2; 9 bases map to TRBD2. Germline CDR1 SSHAT, CDR2 FNYEAQ (reference sequence). This CDR3 region has 17 residues. CDR3 residues: CASSSETSGRYTGELFF. The CDR3 nucleotides are TGTGCTAGCAGCTCAGAGACTAGCGGACGATACACCGGGGAGCTGTTTTTT. Variable domain in full (rest from reference TRBV7-7 and TRBJ2-2): GAGVSQSPRYKVTKRGQDVTLRCDPISSHATLYWYQQALGQGPEFLTYFNYEAQPDKSGLPSDRFSAERPEGSISTLTIQRTEQRDSAMYRCASSSETSGRYTGELFFGEGSRLTVL.

The chain is built from TRBV6-1 and TRBJ1-1; TRBD1 might be the D (5 bases). The length of the CDR3 is 14 residues. Germline values: CDR1 MNHNS, CDR2 SASEGT. Trimming left V 6 bases short and J 4 bases short, with 15 bases between. CDR3 sequence reads: CASRPDGARTEAFF. The CDR3 DNA sequence: TGTGCCAGCAGACCGGACGGGGCCCGCACTGAAGCTTTCTTT.

The CDR3 reads CASSPGLAGSPYEQYF. In nucleotides, the CDR3 is TGTGCCAGCTCACCCGGACTAGCGGGGAGTCCCTACGAGCAGTACTTC. The rearrangement links TRBV18 to TRBJ2-7; 12 nucleotides agree with TRBD2. In germline, CDR1 is KGHSH, CDR2 LQKENI. The V and J ends lost 3 bases and 2 bases, in that order; junction bases with no gene match: 5. The CDR3 has 16 amino acids.

The V call is TRBV10-3, the J call TRBJ2-7, with 7 bases identical to TRBD1. With 6 bases clipped from V and 2 bases from J, the junction kept 7 bases outside the gene matches. CDR3 length equals 14 residues. Germline assignment: CDR1 ENHRY and CDR2 SYGVKD. The CDR3 DNA reads as TGTGCCATCAGCTGGGACAGTTATACCTACGAGCAGTACTTC. It is translated as CAISWDSYTYEQYF.

The V call is TRBV7-2, the J call TRBJ2-5; tentatively, D is TRBD2 (6 bases). This CDR3 spans 13 amino acids. V was clipped by 0 bases and J by 6 bases, with 8 bases between them. Germline V CDR1 and CDR2: SGHTA, FQGNSA. CDR3 nucleotide sequence: TGTGCCAGCAGCTTAGCGGGGGGAAAGACCCAGTACTTC. Translation gives CASSLAGGKTQYF.

This chain links TRBV7-2 with TRBJ1-2; maybe TRBD1 (5 bases). In germline, CDR1 is SGHTA, CDR2 FQGNSA. The CDR3 length is 12 residues. Trimming took off 0 bases at V and 14 bases at J, with 13 bases between the two ends. The CDR3 is CASSLAQGTGTF. The CDR3 nucleotides are TGTGCCAGCAGCTTAGCGCAAGGGACTGGAACCTTC.

The J gene is TRBJ1-3, the V gene TRBV30; possibly TRBD1 for D (5 bases). CDR1 is GTSNPN, CDR2 SVGIG, per germline (reference sequence). Trimming removed 8 bases at V and 4 bases at J, with 15 bases between. This CDR3 spans 13 amino acids. CDR3 sequence reads: CALGVGGGNTIYF. The CDR3 DNA reads as TGTGCCCTCGGAGTGGGGGGGGGAAACACCATATATTTT. Combining the CDR3 with reference TRBV30 and TRBJ1-3 gives the whole variable domain SQTIHQWPATLVQPVGSPLSLECTVEGTSNPNLYWYRQAAGRGLQLLFYSVGIGQISSEVPQNLSASRPQDRQFILSSKKLLLSDSGFYLCALGVGGGNTIYFGEGSWLTVV.

This rearrangement joins TRBV30 to TRBJ1-3, with D unresolved. Matching the DNA end better, TRBJ2-2 makes the J call doubtful. This CDR3 contains 11 residues. Per germline, CDR1 GTSNPN and CDR2 SVGIG (reference sequence). The CDR3 nucleotides read TGTGCCTGGAGTGTGGCCGGGGAGCTGTTTTTT. Protein product: CAWSVAGELFF.

The chain is built from TRBV27 and TRBJ2-5; a possible D gene is TRBD2 (6 bases). The germline V gene encodes CDR1 MNHEY and CDR2 SMNVEV (reference sequence). Trimming removed 6 bases at V and 5 bases at J, with 13 bases between. CDR3 size: 13 residues. DNA of the CDR3: TGTGCCAGCAGCGGGGGACCGCGGGAGACCCAGTACTTC. Residues: CASSGGPRETQYF.

The chain employs TRBV19 and TRBJ1-2, with 8 bases lining up with TRBD1. The J segment lost 3 bases and the V segment lost 5 bases, leaving 14 bases of the junction unmatched. The germline CDR1 and CDR2 sequences are LNHDA and SQIVND (reference sequence). There are 17 residues in the CDR3. For the CDR3, the DNA is TGTGCCAGTAGTCCTCTAGGGGGACAGGCTATCCACTATGGCTACACCTTC. This gives the protein CASSPLGGQAIHYGYTF.

The V gene is TRBV19, the J gene TRBJ2-3; no clear D gene. Germline V gives CDR1 LNHDA, CDR2 SQIVND (reference sequence). Trimming removed 1 base at V and 4 bases at J, with 9 bases between. This CDR3 is built from 14 residues. The CDR3 nucleotides are TGTGCCAGTAGTATAGTTGGCTCCTCAGATACGCAGTATTTT. Amino acids: CASSIVGSSDTQYF.

On this clone itself: Other DNA sequences within the sample encode an identical CDR3. This chain connects TRBV7-3 to TRBJ1-5, with no clear D. V shed 6 bases and J shed 2 bases, with 11 bases lying between them. The germline V gene has CDR1 SGHTA and CDR2 FQGTGA. This CDR3 spans 14 amino acids. CDR3 sequence reads: CASSPSGGNQPQHF. In DNA form, the CDR3 reads TGTGCCAGCAGTCCCTCGGGTGGCAATCAGCCCCAGCATTTT.

The chain is built from TRBV9 and TRBJ1-5, with D maybe TRBD1 (5 bases). The germline gives CDR1 SGDLS, CDR2 YYNGEE. The CDR3 is 14 residues long. V was cut by 4 bases and J by 3 bases, with 11 bases left in between. CDR3 in amino acids: CASSLGVNNQPQHF. For the CDR3, the DNA is TGTGCCAGCAGCCTGGGGGTAAACAATCAGCCCCAGCATTTT. Supplemented by reference TRBV9 and TRBJ1-5, the full variable domain reads DSGVTQTPKHLITATGQRVTLRCSPRSGDLSVYWYQQSLDQGLQFLIQYYNGEERAKGNILERFSAQQFPDLHSELNLSSLELGDSALYFCASSLGVNNQPQHFGDGTRLSIL.

The gene calls are TRBV2 and TRBJ1-1; weak D call: TRBD1 (6 bases). CDR3 length: 15 amino acids. From germline, CDR1 is SNHLY and CDR2 FYNNEI. V was shortened by 5 bases and J by 6 bases, with 19 bases between the two germline ends. The chain's CDR3 is CASSPGQRIGAEAFF. For the CDR3, the DNA is TGTGCCAGCAGTCCCGGACAGAGAATAGGGGCTGAAGCTTTCTTT.

V gene TRBV19 combines with J gene TRBJ2-1; TRBD2 agrees at 7 bases. Germline V gene data show CDR1 as LNHDA and CDR2 as SQIVND (reference sequence). CDR3 length: 18 amino acids. The J segment lost 5 bases and the V segment lost 9 bases, leaving 22 bases of the junction unmatched. This CDR3 is CASLTDSGTKVTHNEQFF. The CDR3 nucleotides read TGTGCCAGCCTCACAGACTCCGGGACTAAGGTCACACACAATGAGCAGTTCTTC.

This sequence joins TRBV4-2 and TRBJ2-3; 12 nucleotides match TRBD2. This CDR3 has 16 amino acids. CDR1 and CDR2 from the germline V gene are LGHNA and YNFKEQ. The junction had 3 bases not matched to a gene; V was cut back by 5 bases and J by 0 bases. CDR3 sequence: CASSSLAGGSTDTQYF. Written as DNA, the CDR3 is TGTGCCAGCAGCTCGCTAGCGGGGGGGAGCACAGATACGCAGTATTTT.

This clone was seen once. V is TRBV23-1 and J is TRBJ1-2; no clear D. TRBV23-1 is classed as an ORF, of uncertain function. The CDR3 runs 9 residues. Trimming shortened V by 11 bases and J by 4 bases, and 5 bases separated the two germline ends. The CDR3 DNA sequence: TGCGCCCCGTCCTATGGCTACACCTTC. It specifies CAPSYGYTF.

This clone was found a few times. The chain carries TRBV19 and TRBJ1-5; tentative D call: TRBD1 (5 bases). Germline loops: CDR1 LNHDA, CDR2 SQIVND (reference sequence). The V and J ends lost 1 base and 2 bases respectively, with 12 bases between them. The CDR3 consists of 16 residues. CDR3 loop: CASSIGAGMGNQPQHF. In DNA form, the CDR3 reads TGTGCCAGTAGTATAGGGGCAGGGATGGGCAATCAGCCCCAGCATTTT.

This rearrangement joins TRBV5-1 to TRBJ2-5; D is ambiguous. The germline gives CDR1 SGHRS, CDR2 YFSETQ. The CDR3 contains 17 residues. V lost 3 bases and J lost 2, with 20 bases in between. Written as DNA, the CDR3 is TGCGCCAGCAGCTCAGGAAAAGTGATACTCCTTCAAGAGACCCAGTACTTC. Protein product: CASSSGKVILLQETQYF.

The CDR3 sequence is CASSLRGTGETNSYNEQFF. CDR3 coding DNA: TGTGCCAGCAGTTTACGAGGGACAGGGGAAACGAACTCCTACAATGAGCAGTTCTTC. The chain couples TRBV7-2 to TRBJ2-1; TRBD1 matches 10 bases. This CDR3 contains 19 residues. Germline CDR1 reads SGHTA; CDR2 reads FQGNSA. V shed 6 bases, J shed 0 bases, and the junction held 14 bases outside the gene matches.

The V and J genes are TRBV5-1 and TRBJ2-3, with D tentatively TRBD1 (5 bases). The V end was cut by 1 base, the J end by 2 bases, with 17 bases between. CDR1 SGHRS and CDR2 YFSETQ come from the germline V gene. CDR3 length equals 17 residues. CDR3 residues: CASSLLETEALTDTQYF. CDR3 nucleotides: TGCGCCAGCAGCTTGTTGGAGACAGAGGCACTCACAGATACGCAGTATTTT.

The CDR3 loop reads CASPRDSNHGYTF. In nucleotides, the CDR3 is TGTGCCTCCCCGAGGGACAGTAATCATGGCTACACCTTC. This chain connects TRBV30 to TRBJ1-2; 7 positions agree with TRBD1. Germline loops: CDR1 GTSNPN, CDR2 SVGIG (reference sequence). The CDR3 runs 13 residues. V was clipped by 7 bases and J by 6 bases; unmatched bases: 11.